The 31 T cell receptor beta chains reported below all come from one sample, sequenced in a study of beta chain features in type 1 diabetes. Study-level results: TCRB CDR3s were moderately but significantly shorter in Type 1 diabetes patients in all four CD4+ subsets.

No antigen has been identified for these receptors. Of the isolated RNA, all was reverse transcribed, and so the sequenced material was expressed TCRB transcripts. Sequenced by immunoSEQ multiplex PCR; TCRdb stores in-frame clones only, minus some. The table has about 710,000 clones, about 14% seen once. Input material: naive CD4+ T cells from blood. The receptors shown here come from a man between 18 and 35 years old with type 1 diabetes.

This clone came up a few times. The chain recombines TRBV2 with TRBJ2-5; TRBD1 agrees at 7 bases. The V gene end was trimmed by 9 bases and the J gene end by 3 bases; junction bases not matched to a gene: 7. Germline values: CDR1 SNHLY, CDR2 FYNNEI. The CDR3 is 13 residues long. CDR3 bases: TGTGCCAGTACCGGGACAGCAAAAGAGACCCAGTACTTC. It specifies CASTGTAKETQYF.

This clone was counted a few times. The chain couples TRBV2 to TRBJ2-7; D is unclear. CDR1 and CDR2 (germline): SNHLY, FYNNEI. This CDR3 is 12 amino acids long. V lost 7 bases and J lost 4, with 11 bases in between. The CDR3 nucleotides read TGTGCCAGCAACAGCGAAGATTACGAGCAGTACTTC. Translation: CASNSEDYEQYF.

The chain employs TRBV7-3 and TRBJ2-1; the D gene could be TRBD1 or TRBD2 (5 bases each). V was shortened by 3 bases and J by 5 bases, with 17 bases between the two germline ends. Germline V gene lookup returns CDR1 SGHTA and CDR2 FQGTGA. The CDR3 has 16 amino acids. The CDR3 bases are TGTGCCAGCAGCTTGGGGGAGCGCCTAATTAACAATGAGCAGTTCTTC. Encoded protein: CASSLGERLINNEQFF.

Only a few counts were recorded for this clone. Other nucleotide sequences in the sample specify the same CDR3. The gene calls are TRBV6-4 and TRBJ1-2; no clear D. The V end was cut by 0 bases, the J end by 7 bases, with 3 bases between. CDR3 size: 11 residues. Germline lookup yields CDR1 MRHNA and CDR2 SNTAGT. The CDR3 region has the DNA TGTGCCAGCAGTGACTCTCGTGGCTACACCTTC. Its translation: CASSDSRGYTF.

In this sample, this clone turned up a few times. In DNA, the CDR3 is TGTGCCACCAGCATGGGACACCTTCCAAACTATGGCTACACCTTC. It yields the protein CATSMGHLPNYGYTF. The chain couples TRBV15 to TRBJ1-2; TRBD1 is a possible D gene (6 bases). The germline V gene encodes CDR1 LNHNV and CDR2 YYDKDF (reference sequence). Trimming pared 4 bases from V and 2 bases from J, leaving 14 bases between. CDR3 length: 15 amino acids.

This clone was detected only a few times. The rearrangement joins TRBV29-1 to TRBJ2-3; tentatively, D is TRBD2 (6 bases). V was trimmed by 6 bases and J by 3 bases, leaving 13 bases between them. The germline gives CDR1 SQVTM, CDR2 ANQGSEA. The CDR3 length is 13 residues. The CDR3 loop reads CSVIHGGTDTQYF. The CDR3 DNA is TGCAGCGTGATCCACGGGGGAACAGATACGCAGTATTTT.

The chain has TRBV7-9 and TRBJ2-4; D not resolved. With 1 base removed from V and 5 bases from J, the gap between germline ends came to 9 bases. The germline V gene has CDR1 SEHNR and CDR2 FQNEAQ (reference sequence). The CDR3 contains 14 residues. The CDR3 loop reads CASSLVPGQNIQYF. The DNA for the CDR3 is TGTGCCAGCAGCTTAGTGCCCGGCCAAAACATTCAGTACTTC.

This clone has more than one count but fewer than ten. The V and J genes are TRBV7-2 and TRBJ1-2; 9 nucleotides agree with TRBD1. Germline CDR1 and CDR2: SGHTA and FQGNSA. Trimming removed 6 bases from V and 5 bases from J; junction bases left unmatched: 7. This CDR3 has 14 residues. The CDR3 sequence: CASSSQGAVYGYTF. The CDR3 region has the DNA TGTGCCAGCAGTTCACAGGGGGCCGTTTATGGCTACACCTTC.

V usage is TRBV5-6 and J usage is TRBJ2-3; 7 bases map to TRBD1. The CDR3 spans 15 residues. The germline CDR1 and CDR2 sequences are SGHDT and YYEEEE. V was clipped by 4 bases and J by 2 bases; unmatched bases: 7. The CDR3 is CASSEMTGTTDTQYF. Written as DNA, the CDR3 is TGTGCCAGCAGCGAAATGACAGGGACCACAGATACGCAGTATTTT.

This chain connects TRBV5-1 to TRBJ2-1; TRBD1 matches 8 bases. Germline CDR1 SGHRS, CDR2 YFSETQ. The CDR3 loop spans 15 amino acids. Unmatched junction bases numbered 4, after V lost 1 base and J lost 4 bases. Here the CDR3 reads CASSLSGQEYNEQFF. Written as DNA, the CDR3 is TGCGCCAGCAGCTTGTCGGGACAGGAGTACAATGAGCAGTTCTTC.

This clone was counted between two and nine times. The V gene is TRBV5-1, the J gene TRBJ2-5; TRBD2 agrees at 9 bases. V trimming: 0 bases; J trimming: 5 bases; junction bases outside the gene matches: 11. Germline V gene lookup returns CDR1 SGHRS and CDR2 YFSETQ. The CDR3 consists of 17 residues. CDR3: CASSLARAGGLEETQYF. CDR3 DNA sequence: TGCGCCAGCAGCTTGGCCCGTGCGGGAGGGCTCGAGGAGACCCAGTACTTC.

CDR3 loop: CASSWGFGTQYF. As DNA, the CDR3 is TGTGCCAGCAGTTGGGGGTTCGGTACGCAGTATTTT. The V gene is TRBV28, the J gene TRBJ2-3, with D tentatively TRBD1 or TRBD2 (5 bases each). The CDR3 is 12 amino acids. Germline-derived CDR1 and CDR2 are MDHEN and SYDVKM. Trimming cost V 4 bases and J 8 bases, with 10 bases left between them.

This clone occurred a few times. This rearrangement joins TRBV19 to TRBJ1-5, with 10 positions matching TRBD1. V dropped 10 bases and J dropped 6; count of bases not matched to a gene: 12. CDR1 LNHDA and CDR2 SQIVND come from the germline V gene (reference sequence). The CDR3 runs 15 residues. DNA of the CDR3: TGTGCCACAGAAGGGGGACAGGGGCGAAGTCAGCCCCAGCATTTT. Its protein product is CATEGGQGRSQPQHF.

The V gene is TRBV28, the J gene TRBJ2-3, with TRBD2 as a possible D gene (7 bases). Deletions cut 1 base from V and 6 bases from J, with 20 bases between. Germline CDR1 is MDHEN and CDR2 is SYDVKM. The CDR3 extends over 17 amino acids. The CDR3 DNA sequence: TGTGCCAGCAGTTTATCGGTGGGGGGGCCCATGGAGGATACGCAGTATTTT. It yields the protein CASSLSVGGPMEDTQYF.

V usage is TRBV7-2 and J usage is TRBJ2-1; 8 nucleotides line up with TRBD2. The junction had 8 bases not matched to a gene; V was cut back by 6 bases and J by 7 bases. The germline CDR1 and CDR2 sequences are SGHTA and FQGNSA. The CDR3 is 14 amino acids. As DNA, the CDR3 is TGTGCCAGCAGGCCCAGCGGGAGTTGGAATGAGCAGTTCTTC. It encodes CASRPSGSWNEQFF.

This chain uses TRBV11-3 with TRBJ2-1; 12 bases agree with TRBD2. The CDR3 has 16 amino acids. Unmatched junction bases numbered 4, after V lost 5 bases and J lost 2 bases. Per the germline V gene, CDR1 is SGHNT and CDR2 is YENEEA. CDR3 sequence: CASSLASGGAYNEQFF. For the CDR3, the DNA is TGTGCCAGCAGCCTTGCTAGCGGGGGGGCCTACAATGAGCAGTTCTTC.

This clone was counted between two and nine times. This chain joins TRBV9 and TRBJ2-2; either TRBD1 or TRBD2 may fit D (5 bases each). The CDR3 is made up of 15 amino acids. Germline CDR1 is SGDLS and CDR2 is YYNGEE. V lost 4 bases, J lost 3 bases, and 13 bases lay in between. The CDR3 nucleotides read TGTGCCAGCAGCTCCCGGGACCCTTACACCGGGGAGCTGTTTTTT. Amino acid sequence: CASSSRDPYTGELFF.

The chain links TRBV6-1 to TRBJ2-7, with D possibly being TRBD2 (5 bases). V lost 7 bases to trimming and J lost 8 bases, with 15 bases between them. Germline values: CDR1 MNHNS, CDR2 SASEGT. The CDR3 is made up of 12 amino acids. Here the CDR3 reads CASTPSPGKQYF. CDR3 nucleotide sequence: TGTGCCAGCACCCCTAGCCCTGGGAAGCAGTACTTC.

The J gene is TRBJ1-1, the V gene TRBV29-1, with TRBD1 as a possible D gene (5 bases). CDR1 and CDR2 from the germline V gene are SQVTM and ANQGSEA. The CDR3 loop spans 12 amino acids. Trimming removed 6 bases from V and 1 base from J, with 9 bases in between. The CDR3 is CSVQTGNTEAFF. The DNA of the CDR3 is TGCAGCGTCCAAACAGGGAACACTGAAGCTTTCTTT.

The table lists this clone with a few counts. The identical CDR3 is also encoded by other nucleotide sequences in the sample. For the CDR3, the DNA is TGTGCCAGCAGTCCGTACAATGAGCAGTTCTTC. Translating gives CASSPYNEQFF. The gene calls are TRBV6-6 and TRBJ2-1; no clear D. Per germline, CDR1 MNHNY and CDR2 SVGAGI (reference sequence). There are 11 residues in the CDR3. The ends were cut back, 5 bases at V and 4 bases at J, with 3 bases in the middle.

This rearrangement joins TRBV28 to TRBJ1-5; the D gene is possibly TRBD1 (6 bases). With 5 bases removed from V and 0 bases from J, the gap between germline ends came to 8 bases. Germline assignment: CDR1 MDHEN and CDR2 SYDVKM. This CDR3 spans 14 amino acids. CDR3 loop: CASSQGYSNQPQHF. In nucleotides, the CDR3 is TGTGCCAGCAGTCAGGGGTATAGCAATCAGCCCCAGCATTTT.

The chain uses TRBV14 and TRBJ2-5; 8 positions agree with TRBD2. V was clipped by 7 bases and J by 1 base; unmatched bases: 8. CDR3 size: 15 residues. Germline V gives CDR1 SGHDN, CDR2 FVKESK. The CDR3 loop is CASKRSGGIQETQYF. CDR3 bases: TGTGCCAGCAAAAGGAGCGGGGGAATCCAAGAGACCCAGTACTTC.

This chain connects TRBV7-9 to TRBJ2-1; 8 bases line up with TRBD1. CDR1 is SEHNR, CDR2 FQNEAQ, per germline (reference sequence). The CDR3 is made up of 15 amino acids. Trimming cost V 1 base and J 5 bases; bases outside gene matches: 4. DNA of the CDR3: TGTGCCAGCAGCTTAGGGCAGGGGGCGCACAATGAGCAGTTCTTC. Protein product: CASSLGQGAHNEQFF.

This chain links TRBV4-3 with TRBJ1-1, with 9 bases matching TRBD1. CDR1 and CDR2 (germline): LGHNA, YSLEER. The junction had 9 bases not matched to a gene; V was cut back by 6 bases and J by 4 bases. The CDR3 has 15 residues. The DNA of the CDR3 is TGCGCCAGCAGGCAGGGGCAGGACAGGGGCACTGAAGCTTTCTTT. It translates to CASRQGQDRGTEAFF.

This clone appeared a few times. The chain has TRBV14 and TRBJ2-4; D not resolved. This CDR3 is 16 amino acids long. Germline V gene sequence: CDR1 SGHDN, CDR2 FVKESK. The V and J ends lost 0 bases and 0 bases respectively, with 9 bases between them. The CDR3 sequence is CASSQDGFLAKNIQYF. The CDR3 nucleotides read TGTGCCAGCAGCCAAGACGGGTTCTTAGCCAAAAACATTCAGTACTTC.

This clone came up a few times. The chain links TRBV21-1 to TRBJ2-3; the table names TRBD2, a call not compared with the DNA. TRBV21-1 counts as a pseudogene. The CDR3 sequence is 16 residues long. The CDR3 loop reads CASIIKAPSGADTQYF. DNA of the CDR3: TGTGCCAGCATCATAAAGGCGCCTAGCGGGGCAGATACGCAGTATTTT.

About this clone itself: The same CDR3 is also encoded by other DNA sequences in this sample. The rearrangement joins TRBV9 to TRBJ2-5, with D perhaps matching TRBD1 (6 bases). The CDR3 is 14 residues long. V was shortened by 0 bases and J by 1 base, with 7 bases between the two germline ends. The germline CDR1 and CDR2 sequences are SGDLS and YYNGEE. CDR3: CASSVGGGQETQYF. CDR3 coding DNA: TGTGCCAGCAGCGTAGGAGGGGGCCAAGAGACCCAGTACTTC.

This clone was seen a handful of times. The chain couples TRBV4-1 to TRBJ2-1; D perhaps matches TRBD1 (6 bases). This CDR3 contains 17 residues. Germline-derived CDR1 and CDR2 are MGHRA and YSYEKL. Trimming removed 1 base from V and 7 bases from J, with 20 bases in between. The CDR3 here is CASSQGDTRGGGNEQFF. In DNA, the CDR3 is TGCGCCAGCAGCCAAGGGGACACCCGAGGTGGCGGGAATGAGCAGTTCTTC.

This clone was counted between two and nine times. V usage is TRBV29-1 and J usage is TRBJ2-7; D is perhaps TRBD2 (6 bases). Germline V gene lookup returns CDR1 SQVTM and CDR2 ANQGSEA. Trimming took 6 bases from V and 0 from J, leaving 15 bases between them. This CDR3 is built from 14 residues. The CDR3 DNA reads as TGCAGCGTAACGGGGACTTTCTCCTCCTACGAGCAGTACTTC. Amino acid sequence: CSVTGTFSSYEQYF.

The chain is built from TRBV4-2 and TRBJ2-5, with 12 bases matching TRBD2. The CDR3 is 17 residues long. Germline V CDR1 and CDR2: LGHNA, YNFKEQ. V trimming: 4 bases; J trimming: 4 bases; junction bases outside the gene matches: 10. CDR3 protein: CASSPLASGGAGETQYF. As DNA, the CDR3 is TGTGCCAGCAGCCCCTTGGCTAGCGGGGGGGCCGGAGAGACCCAGTACTTC.

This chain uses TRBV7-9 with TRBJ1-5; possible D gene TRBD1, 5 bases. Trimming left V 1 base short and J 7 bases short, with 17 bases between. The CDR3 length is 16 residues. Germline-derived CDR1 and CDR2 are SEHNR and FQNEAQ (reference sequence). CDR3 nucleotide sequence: TGTGCCAGCAGCTTAGGGGTGGGAGGGGTAAGACAGCCCCAGCATTTT. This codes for CASSLGVGGVRQPQHF.